The rows below give T cell receptor beta chains drawn from one sample of a study of regulatory and conventional T cells in breast cancer. TCRdb used MiXCR to reprocess the PCR reads, holding one entry per CDR3 protein. Here the sample spans fewer than 20,000 distinct CDR3 sequences, 25% to 40% being singletons. Material: conventional T cells from blood. The receptors stem from a female donor in good health. CDR3s include the opening cysteine and the closing phenylalanine or tryptophan. A D gene is named only where the DNA matches it firmly. For some rows the clone size is stated as once, few or many, or as a class when expanded; others skip it.

clone size,J gene,D gene,V gene,CDR3 protein,CDR3 DNA
NA,TRBJ2-3,NA,TRBV10-3,CAIRPLDSLGTDTQYF,TGTGCCATCAGACCCCTGGACAGTCTTGGCACAGATACGCAGTATTTT
medium-sized,TRBJ1-4,TRBD1,TRBV4-1,CASSRNWDRDEKLFF,TGCGCCAGCAGCCGGAACTGGGACAGGGACGAAAAACTGTTTTTT
NA,TRBJ1-1,TRBD1,TRBV5-1,CASSWTGSNTEAFF,TGCGCCAGCAGCTGGACAGGGTCTAACACTGAAGCTTTCTTT
few,TRBJ2-2,NA,TRBV7-2,CASSSFGVGELFF,TGTGCCAGCAGCTCATTCGGTGTCGGGGAGCTGTTTTTT
NA,TRBJ2-1,TRBD2,TRBV20-1,CSATSGDGYNEQFF,TGCAGTGCCACTAGCGGGGACGGATACAATGAGCAGTTCTTC
NA,TRBJ1-2,NA,TRBV9,CASSPLGPLYGYTF,TGTGCCAGCAGCCCACTAGGGCCCCTCTATGGCTACACCTTC
many,TRBJ2-3,TRBD2,TRBV4-3,CASSKTRTSGDPDTQYF,TGCGCCAGCAGCAAGACTCGGACTAGCGGGGATCCAGATACGCAGTATTTT
medium-sized,TRBJ2-5,TRBD2,TRBV11-2,CASSLSRTSLNQETQYF,TGTGCCAGCAGCTTATCTAGGACTAGCCTCAATCAAGAGACCCAGTACTTC
NA,TRBJ2-1,NA,TRBV12-3/TRBV12-4,CASSPPDSLLLNEQFF,TGTGCCAGCAGCCCTCCGGACTCCCTGCTCCTCAATGAGCAGTTCTTC
medium-sized,TRBJ1-5,NA,TRBV4-2,CASSQDPQGSGKPQHF,TGTGCCAGCAGCCAAGATCCCCAGGGGTCAGGCAAGCCCCAGCATTTT
NA,TRBJ2-5,NA,TRBV12-3/TRBV12-4,CASSPDGSVLYQETQYF,TGTGCCAGCAGCCCGGACGGATCGGTATTGTACCAAGAGACCCAGTACTTC
NA,TRBJ2-2,TRBD2,TRBV11-3,CASSQAGGNTGELFF,TGTGCCAGCAGCCAAGCGGGAGGGAACACCGGGGAGCTGTTTTTT
NA,TRBJ2-5,NA,TRBV20-1,CSARRGGGETQYF,TGCAGTGCTAGACGTGGCGGAGGGGAGACCCAGTACTTC
NA,TRBJ2-7,TRBD2,TRBV11-2,CASSPPLAGGSYEQYF,TGTGCCAGCAGCCCACCACTAGCGGGAGGTTCCTACGAGCAGTACTTC
NA,TRBJ2-7,TRBD1,TRBV6-6,CASSYSYWDRSYEQYF,TGTGCCAGCAGTTACTCTTACTGGGACAGATCCTACGAGCAGTACTTC
medium-sized,TRBJ1-5,NA,TRBV12-3/TRBV12-4,CASSLGGSNQPQHF,TGTGCCAGCAGTTTGGGCGGGAGCAATCAGCCCCAGCATTTT
NA,TRBJ2-1,NA,TRBV29-1,CSVASLVHGNEPFF,TGCAGCGTTGCTTCGCTAGTCCACGGCAATGAGCCGTTCTTC
NA,TRBJ2-2,NA,TRBV2,CASTAGRSGELFF,TGTGCCAGCACGGCAGGGAGGTCCGGGGAGCTGTTTTTT
few,TRBJ2-5,NA,TRBV7-9,CASSFGASHQETQYF,TGTGCCAGCAGCTTCGGGGCATCGCACCAAGAGACCCAGTACTTC
few,TRBJ2-1,NA,TRBV7-3,CASSPSGQPNEQFF,TGTGCCAGCAGCCCCAGTGGGCAGCCCAATGAGCAGTTCTTC
NA,TRBJ1-2,NA,TRBV7-2,CASSLAAQGGYTF,TGTGCCAGCAGCTTAGCGGCTCAGGGAGGCTACACCTTC
once,TRBJ2-1,TRBD1,TRBV7-2,CASSQGGGQVINEQFF,TGTGCCAGCAGCCAAGGTGGGGGACAGGTCATCAATGAGCAGTTCTTC
once,TRBJ1-1,NA,TRBV12-3/TRBV12-4,CASSPTGVNTEAFF,TGTGCCAGCAGTCCGACTGGGGTGAACACTGAAGCTTTCTTT
NA,TRBJ1-2,NA,TRBV2,CASSVVQGGGYGYTF,TGTGCCAGCAGTGTGGTGCAGGGAGGAGGCTATGGCTACACCTTC
NA,TRBJ1-1,TRBD1,TRBV27,CASKQGWDTEAFF,TGTGCCAGCAAACAGGGGTGGGACACTGAAGCTTTCTTT
NA,TRBJ2-3,NA,TRBV7-2,CASSLVFSLGSTDTQYF,TGTGCCAGCAGCTTAGTGTTTAGCTTGGGGAGCACAGATACGCAGTATTTT
medium-sized,TRBJ2-1,TRBD2,TRBV5-4,CATSSGGGYNEQFF,TGTGCCACCAGTTCCGGGGGGGGTTACAATGAGCAGTTCTTC
few,TRBJ1-1,NA,TRBV7-3,CASSLTRGTEAFF,TGTGCCAGCAGCTTAACAAGGGGCACTGAAGCTTTCTTT
many,TRBJ2-1,TRBD1,TRBV20-1,CSALPVDRGNEQFF,TGCAGTGCTCTCCCTGTGGACAGGGGCAATGAGCAGTTCTTC
NA,TRBJ2-3,NA,TRBV20-1,CSAKLAATDTQYF,TGCAGTGCAAAACTAGCCGCCACAGATACGCAGTATTTT
once,TRBJ1-6,NA,TRBV12-3/TRBV12-4,CASTTGGGSPYNPPLHF,TGTGCCAGCACCACGGGTGGGGGGAGCCCCTATAATCCACCCCTCCACTTT
NA,TRBJ1-1,NA,TRBV7-2,CASSLSGGVNTEAFF,TGTGCCAGCAGCTTATCGGGAGGGGTGAACACTGAAGCTTTCTTT
few,TRBJ1-5,NA,TRBV7-2,CASSLVPGQRGPQHF,TGTGCCAGCAGCTTAGTCCCAGGACAACGGGGGCCCCAGCATTTT
medium-sized,TRBJ2-3,NA,TRBV13,CASSYTDTQYF,TGTGCCAGCAGCTACACCGATACGCAGTATTTT
NA,TRBJ1-4,NA,TRBV7-9,CASSARQGEKLFF,TGTGCCAGCAGCGCCCGCCAGGGGGAAAAACTGTTTTTT